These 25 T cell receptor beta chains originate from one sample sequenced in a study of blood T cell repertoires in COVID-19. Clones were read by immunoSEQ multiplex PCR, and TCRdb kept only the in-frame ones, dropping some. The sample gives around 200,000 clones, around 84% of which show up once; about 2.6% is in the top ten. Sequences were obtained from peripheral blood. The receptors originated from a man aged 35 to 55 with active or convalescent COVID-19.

Here the CDR3 reads CASSEGHSSGNTIYF. The CDR3 DNA reads as TGCGCCAGCAGCGAGGGACACAGCTCTGGAAACACCATATATTTT. The chain employs TRBV5-1 and TRBJ1-3; D might be TRBD1 (6 bases). The V and J ends lost 4 bases and 0 bases respectively, with 11 bases between them. CDR3 length: 15 amino acids. In germline, CDR1 is SGHRS, CDR2 YFSETQ.

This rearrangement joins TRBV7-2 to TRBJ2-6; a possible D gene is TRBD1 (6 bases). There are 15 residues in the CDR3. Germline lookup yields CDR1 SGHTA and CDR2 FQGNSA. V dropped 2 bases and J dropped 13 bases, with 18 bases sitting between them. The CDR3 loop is CASSLPPGVREVLTF. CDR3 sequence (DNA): TGTGCCAGCAGCTTACCCCCAGGGGTGAGGGAAGTCCTGACTTTC.

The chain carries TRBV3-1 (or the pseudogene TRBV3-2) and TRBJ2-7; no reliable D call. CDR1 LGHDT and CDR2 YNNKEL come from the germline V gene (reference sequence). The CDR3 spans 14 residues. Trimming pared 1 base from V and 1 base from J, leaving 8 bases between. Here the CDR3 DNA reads TGTGCCAGCAGCCAAGGGGCCGGATCCTACGAGCAGTACTTC. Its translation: CASSQGAGSYEQYF.

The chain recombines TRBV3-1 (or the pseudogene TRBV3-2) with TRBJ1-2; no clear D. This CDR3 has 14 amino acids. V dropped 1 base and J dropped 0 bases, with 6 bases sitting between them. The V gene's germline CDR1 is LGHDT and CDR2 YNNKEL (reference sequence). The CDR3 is CASSQGQPNYGYTF. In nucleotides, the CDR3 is TGTGCCAGCAGCCAAGGACAACCTAACTATGGCTACACCTTC.

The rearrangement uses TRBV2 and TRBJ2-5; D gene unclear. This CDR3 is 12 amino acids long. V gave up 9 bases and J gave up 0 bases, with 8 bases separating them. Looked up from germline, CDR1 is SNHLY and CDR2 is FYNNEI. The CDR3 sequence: CASRLDQETQYF. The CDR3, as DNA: TGTGCCAGTCGACTCGACCAAGAGACCCAGTACTTC.

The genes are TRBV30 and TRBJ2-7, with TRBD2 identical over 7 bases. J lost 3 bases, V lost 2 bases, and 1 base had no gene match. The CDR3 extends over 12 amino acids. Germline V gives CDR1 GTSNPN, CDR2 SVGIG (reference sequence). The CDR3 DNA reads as TGTGCCTGGAGTAGCGGGATCTACGAGCAGTACTTC. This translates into CAWSSGIYEQYF.

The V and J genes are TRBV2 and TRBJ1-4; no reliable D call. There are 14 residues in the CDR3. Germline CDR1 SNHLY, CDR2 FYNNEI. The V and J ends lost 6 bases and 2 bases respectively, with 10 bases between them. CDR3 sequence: CASRMYSTNEKLFF. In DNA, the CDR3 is TGTGCCAGCAGAATGTATTCCACTAATGAAAAACTGTTTTTT. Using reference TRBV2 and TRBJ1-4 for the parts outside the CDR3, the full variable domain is EPEVTQTPSHQVTQMGQEVILRCVPISNHLYFYWYRQILGQKVEFLVSFYNNEISEKSEIFDDQFSVERPDGSNFTLKIRSTKLEDSAMYFCASRMYSTNEKLFFGSGTQLSVL.

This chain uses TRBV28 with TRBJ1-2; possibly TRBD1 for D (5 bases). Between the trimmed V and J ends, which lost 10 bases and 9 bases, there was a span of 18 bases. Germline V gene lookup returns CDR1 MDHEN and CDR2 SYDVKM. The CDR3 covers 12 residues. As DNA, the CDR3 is TGTGCCACCACCACCGGCAGGGCAAGCTACACCTTC. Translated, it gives CATTTGRASYTF.

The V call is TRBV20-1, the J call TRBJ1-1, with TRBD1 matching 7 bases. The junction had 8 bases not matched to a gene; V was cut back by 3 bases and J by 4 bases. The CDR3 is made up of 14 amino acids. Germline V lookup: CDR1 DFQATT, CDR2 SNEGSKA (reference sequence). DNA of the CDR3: TGCAGTGCTAGTGGAGGGGGCCGGAGCACTGAAGCTTTCTTT. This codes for CSASGGGRSTEAFF.

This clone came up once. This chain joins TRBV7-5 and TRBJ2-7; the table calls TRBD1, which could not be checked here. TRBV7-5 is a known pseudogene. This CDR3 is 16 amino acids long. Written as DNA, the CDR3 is TGTGTCAGAAGCCCGAGCTTCGGGACAGGATACTACGAGCAGTACTTC. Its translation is CVRSPSFGTGYYEQYF.

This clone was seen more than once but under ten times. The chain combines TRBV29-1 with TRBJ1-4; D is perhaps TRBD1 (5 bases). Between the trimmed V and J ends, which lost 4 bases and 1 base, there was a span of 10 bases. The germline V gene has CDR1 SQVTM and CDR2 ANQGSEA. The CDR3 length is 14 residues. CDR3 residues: CSVVAGVTNEKLFF. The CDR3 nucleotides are TGCAGCGTTGTTGCGGGGGTAACTAATGAAAAACTGTTTTTT.

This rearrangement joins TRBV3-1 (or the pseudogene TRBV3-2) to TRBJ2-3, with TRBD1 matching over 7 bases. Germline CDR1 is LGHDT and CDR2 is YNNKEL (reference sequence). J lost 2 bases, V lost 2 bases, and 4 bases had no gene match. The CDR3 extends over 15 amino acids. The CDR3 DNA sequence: TGTGCCAGCAGCCAACCCGGGACAGCCACAGATACGCAGTATTTT. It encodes CASSQPGTATDTQYF.

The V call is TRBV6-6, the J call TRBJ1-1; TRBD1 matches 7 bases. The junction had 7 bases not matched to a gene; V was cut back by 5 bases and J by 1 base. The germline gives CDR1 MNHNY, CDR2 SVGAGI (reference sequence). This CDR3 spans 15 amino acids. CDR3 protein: CASSKTGTANTEAFF. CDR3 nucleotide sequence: TGTGCCAGCAGTAAGACCGGGACAGCGAACACTGAAGCTTTCTTT.

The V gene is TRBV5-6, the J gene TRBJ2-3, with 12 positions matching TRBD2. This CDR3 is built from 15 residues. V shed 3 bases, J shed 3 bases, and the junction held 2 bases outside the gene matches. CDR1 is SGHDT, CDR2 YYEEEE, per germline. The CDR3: CASSSLAGGTDTQYF. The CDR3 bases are TGTGCCAGCAGCTCACTAGCGGGGGGAACAGATACGCAGTATTTT.

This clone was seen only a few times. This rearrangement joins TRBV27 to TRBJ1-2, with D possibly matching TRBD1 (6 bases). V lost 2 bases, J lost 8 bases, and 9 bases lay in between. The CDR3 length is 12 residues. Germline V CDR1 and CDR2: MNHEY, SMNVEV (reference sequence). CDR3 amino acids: CASSLGGEGYTF. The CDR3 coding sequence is TGTGCCAGCAGTTTAGGGGGCGAGGGCTACACCTTC.

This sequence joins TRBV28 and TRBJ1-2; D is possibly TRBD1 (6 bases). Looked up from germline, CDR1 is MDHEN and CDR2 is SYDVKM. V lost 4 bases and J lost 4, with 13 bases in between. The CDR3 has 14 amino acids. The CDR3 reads CASSSGVLGYGYTF. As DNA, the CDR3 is TGTGCCAGCAGTTCAGGGGTATTGGGCTATGGCTACACCTTC.

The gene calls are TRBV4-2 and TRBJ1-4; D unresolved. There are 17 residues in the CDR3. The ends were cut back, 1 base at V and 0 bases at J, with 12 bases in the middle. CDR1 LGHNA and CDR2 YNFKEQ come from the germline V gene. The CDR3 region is CASSQGAGLATNEKLFF. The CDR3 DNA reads TGTGCCAGCAGCCAAGGGGCAGGCCTTGCAACTAATGAAAAACTGTTTTTT.

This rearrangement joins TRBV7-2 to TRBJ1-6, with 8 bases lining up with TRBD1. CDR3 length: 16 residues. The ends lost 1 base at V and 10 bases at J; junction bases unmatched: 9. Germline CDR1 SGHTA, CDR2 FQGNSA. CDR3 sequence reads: CASSLENRGYPSPLHF. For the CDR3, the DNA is TGTGCCAGCAGCTTAGAGAACAGGGGGTACCCCTCACCCCTCCACTTT. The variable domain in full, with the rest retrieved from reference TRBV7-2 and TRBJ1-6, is GAGVSQSPSNKVTEKGKDVELRCDPISGHTALYWYRQSLGQGLEFLIYFQGNSAPDKSGLPSDRFSAERTGGSVSTLTIQRTQQEDSAVYLCASSLENRGYPSPLHFGNGTRLTVT.

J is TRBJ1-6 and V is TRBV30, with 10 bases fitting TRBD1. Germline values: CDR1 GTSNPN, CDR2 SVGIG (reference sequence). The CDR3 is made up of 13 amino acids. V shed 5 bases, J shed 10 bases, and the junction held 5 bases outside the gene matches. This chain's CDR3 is CAWDRGHGSPLHF. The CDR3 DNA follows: TGTGCCTGGGACAGGGGGCACGGATCACCCCTCCACTTT.

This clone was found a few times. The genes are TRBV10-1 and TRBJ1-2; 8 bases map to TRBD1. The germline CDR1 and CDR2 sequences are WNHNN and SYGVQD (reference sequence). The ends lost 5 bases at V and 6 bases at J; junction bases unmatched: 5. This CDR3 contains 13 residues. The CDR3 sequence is CASSPGTGNGYTF. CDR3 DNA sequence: TGCGCCAGCAGTCCCGGGACAGGCAATGGCTACACCTTC.

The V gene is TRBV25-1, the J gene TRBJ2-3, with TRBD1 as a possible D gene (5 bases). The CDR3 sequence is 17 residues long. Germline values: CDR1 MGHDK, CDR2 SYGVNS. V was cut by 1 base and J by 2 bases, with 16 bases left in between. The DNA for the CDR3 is TGTGCCAGCAGTGAATGGTCGGTGGGGCAGGACACAGATACGCAGTATTTT. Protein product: CASSEWSVGQDTDTQYF.

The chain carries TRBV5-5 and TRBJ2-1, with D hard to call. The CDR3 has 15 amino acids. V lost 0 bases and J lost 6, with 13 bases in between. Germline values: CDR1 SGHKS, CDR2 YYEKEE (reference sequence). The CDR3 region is CASSLALAGSNEQFF. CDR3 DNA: TGTGCCAGCAGCTTGGCCTTGGCAGGATCCAATGAGCAGTTCTTC.

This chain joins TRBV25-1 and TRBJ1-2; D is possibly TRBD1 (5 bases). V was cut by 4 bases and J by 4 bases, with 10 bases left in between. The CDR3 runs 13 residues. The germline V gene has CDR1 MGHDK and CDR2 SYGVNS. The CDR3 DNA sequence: TGTGCCAGCAGTGTAAGGGGTGGCTATGGCTACACCTTC. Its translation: CASSVRGGYGYTF.

The CDR3 is CASSPQGDTEAFF. The CDR3 DNA follows: TGTGCCAGTAGTCCGCAGGGGGACACTGAAGCTTTCTTT. This chain joins TRBV19 and TRBJ1-1; 7 nucleotides align to TRBD1. The CDR3 is made up of 13 amino acids. Trimming cost V 5 bases and J 3 bases; bases outside gene matches: 3. Germline V CDR1 and CDR2: LNHDA, SQIVND (reference sequence).

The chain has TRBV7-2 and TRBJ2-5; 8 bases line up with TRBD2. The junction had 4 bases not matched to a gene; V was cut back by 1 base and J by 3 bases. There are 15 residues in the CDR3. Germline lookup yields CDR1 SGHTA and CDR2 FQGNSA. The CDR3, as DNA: TGTGCCAGCAGCTTAGTCTGGCGGGGGGAAGAGACCCAGTACTTC. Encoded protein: CASSLVWRGEETQYF.